The 10 T cell receptor beta chains below all came from one sample that was sequenced in a study of Ad26.COV2.S vaccination and SARS-CoV-2 variants. Treatment here: 15 to 20 received Ad26.COV2.S at low or high dose, single or two shots; about 5 received placebo; per-sample allocation not given. Sampling was done on day 63 after the first vaccine or placebo injection. The repertoire was sequenced with immunoSEQ multiplex PCR; TCRdb's copy has only in-frame clones and lacks some. The sample lists approximately 420,000 clones; approximately 91% were seen once. The sequencing here drew on peripheral blood, taken in a trial of Ad26.COV2.S vaccine versus placebo. The receptors shown here come from a person aged 18 to 65 who received the Ad26.COV2.S COVID-19 vaccine or a placebo.

There are a few counts of this clone. The rearrangement joins TRBV11-2 to TRBJ1-2; a weak D match, TRBD1 (5 bases). This CDR3 is built from 16 residues. CDR1 is SGHAT and CDR2 is FQNNGV in the germline V gene. V was pared by 4 bases and J by 4 bases, with 19 bases between. The CDR3 sequence: CASSSYRNRQSYGYTF. The CDR3 bases are TGTGCCAGCAGCTCCTACAGAAATCGACAGTCCTATGGCTACACCTTC.

The J gene is TRBJ1-2, the V gene TRBV10-2; D is undetermined. Trimming pared 3 bases from V and 6 bases from J, leaving 14 bases between. The CDR3 is 14 amino acids. From germline, CDR1 is WSHSY and CDR2 SAAADI. CDR3: CASSEFRISDGYTF. CDR3 DNA sequence: TGCGCCAGCAGTGAATTTAGGATTTCGGATGGCTACACCTTC.

This chain joins TRBV4-1 and TRBJ2-5; D perhaps matches TRBD2 (6 bases). The CDR3 totals 15 residues. Between the trimmed V and J ends, which lost 4 bases and 3 bases, there was a span of 15 bases. Germline V gene sequence: CDR1 MGHRA, CDR2 YSYEKL. The CDR3 loop reads CASSPVGRREETQYF. The CDR3 nucleotides read TGCGCCAGCAGCCCGGTGGGTAGGAGGGAAGAGACCCAGTACTTC.

The V gene is TRBV13, the J gene TRBJ2-7; 7 nucleotides line up with TRBD1. The CDR3 runs 14 residues. Germline values: CDR1 PRHDT, CDR2 FYEKMQ (reference sequence). The V gene end was trimmed by 6 bases and the J gene end by 0 bases; junction bases not matched to a gene: 5. The CDR3 is CASSLGQSSYEQYF. In nucleotides, the CDR3 is TGTGCCAGCAGTTTGGGACAGAGCTCCTACGAGCAGTACTTC.

This sequence joins TRBV4-3 and TRBJ2-5, with D uncertain. The CDR3 runs 13 residues. The V and J ends lost 0 bases and 5 bases respectively, with 7 bases between them. Looked up from germline, CDR1 is LGHNA and CDR2 is YSLEER. The CDR3 DNA sequence: TGCGCCAGCAGCCAAGATATTCGGGAGACCCAGTACTTC. It specifies CASSQDIRETQYF.

The gene calls are TRBV5-1 and TRBJ1-6, with no clear D. The V gene's germline CDR1 is SGHRS and CDR2 YFSETQ. The CDR3 consists of 13 residues. V was cut by 0 bases and J by 9 bases, with 7 bases left in between. DNA for the CDR3: TGCGCCAGCAGCTTGGATTCCGGTTCACCCCTCCACTTT. Translating gives CASSLDSGSPLHF.

This clone appeared a single time. The chain links TRBV4-3 to TRBJ1-1, with D tentatively TRBD1 (5 bases). The CDR3 has 13 amino acids. V lost 4 bases to trimming and J lost 8 bases, with 14 bases between them. Looked up from germline, CDR1 is LGHNA and CDR2 is YSLEER. CDR3 bases: TGCGCCAGCAGCCTCCGGGAGAGGGGCGAAGCTTTCTTT. Its protein is CASSLRERGEAFF.

A single count supports this clone. This chain uses TRBV5-1 with TRBJ2-3; D is ambiguous. Per germline, CDR1 SGHRS and CDR2 YFSETQ. This CDR3 is 14 amino acids long. The V end lost 5 bases, the J end lost 2 bases, and 12 bases lay between the germline ends. CDR3 nucleotide sequence: TGCGCCAGCAGGGACCAACGGGTCACAGATACGCAGTATTTT. This translates into CASRDQRVTDTQYF.

The chain carries TRBV7-6 and TRBJ2-6; D not certain. Trimming removed 0 bases at V and 4 bases at J, with 4 bases between. The germline V gene encodes CDR1 SGHVS and CDR2 FNYEAQ. The CDR3 runs to 14 residues. This CDR3 reads CASSLAAGANVLTF. DNA of the CDR3: TGTGCCAGCAGCTTAGCAGCCGGGGCCAACGTCCTGACTTTC.

The CDR3 nucleotides read TGTGCCAGTCAGGACAGGGGAGGGTATGGCTACACCTTC. Its translation: CASQDRGGYGYTF. This chain uses TRBV6-5 with TRBJ1-2; 9 bases are shared with TRBD1. Trimming at V came to 9 bases and at J to 5 bases, leaving 7 bases not matched to a gene. CDR3 length: 13 amino acids. Germline CDR1 reads MNHEY; CDR2 reads SVGAGI.